The source of this T cell receptor beta chain is a study of blood T cell repertoires in COVID-19 (dated by TCRdb to 2019 to 2021). Regarding the complete study: Collaborator samples came from the United States, Italy and Spain and covered acute and convalescent phases of COVID-19. The material from the prospective study consisted of cDNA or gDNA derived from T cells, B-cell-depleted T cells, or PBMCs. Deeply sampled blood TCRbeta repertoires from subjects exposed to, actively infected with, or recovered from COVID-19 were included in the dataset. The repertoires were released in a freely available public database intended as a resource for research on the immune response to SARS-CoV-2. The samples were drawn from the first 160 participants of the ongoing ImmuneRACE study and from 1,254 subjects provided by 6 global collaborators. Sample metadata almost always included a de-identified subject ID, COVID-19 status, age in years and sex. Where available, HLA class I and class II types were obtained from metadata supplied by the sample provider rather than from assay-based typing.

In Seattle, one collaborating source enrolled patients while the infection was active and tracked those patients longitudinally over the course of disease. Collaborating institutions collected whole blood in K2EDTA tubes following their own protocols. Collaborator samples were shipped for TCRbeta analysis as frozen whole blood, isolated PBMCs, or DNA extracted from either sample type. General study outcomes and caveats: How much clinical and demographic metadata was included differed by source and by participant, and the metadata was provided uncurated.

A remark on this clone: The specificity of this receptor is unknown. No base qualities exist here, and no much larger clone lies one base off it.

The CDR3 sequence holds 12 residues, the cysteine and phenylalanine included. Of the read, only the CDR3 DNA is kept; its 36 bases are in frame from base 1. The germline V gene supplies CDR1 SGHTS and CDR2 YDEGEE. V gives up 4 bases and J gives up 4 bases, and the segment between their germline ends measures 9 bases. TCRbeta CDR3 regions were amplified from genomic DNA by means of the immunoSEQ Assay, a bias-controlled multiplex PCR. In the authors' own workflow: The number of nucleated cells in each sample was estimated by amplification of reference gene primers within the assay. To quantify the absolute abundance of each unique TCRbeta CDR3 rearrangement, sequence reads were collapsed and filtered. For each sample, productive Simpson clonality was calculated by taking the square root of Simpson's diversity index across productive rearrangements. Drawn from immuneACCESS, this table holds only the in-frame rearrangements with V and J called that TCRdb kept. Clones are partly lost; checked studies trace under half to an unresolved V gene and leave the rest unexplained. That table supplies the V and J calls and clone size; D and trimming were determined from the DNA. Here the sample has hundreds of thousands of clones; approximately 86% occur a single time. The ten biggest clones cover 7.1% of the sample.

The sequence came from a woman aged 55 to 70 with COVID-19, enrolled during active disease. Here the chain combines TRBV5-8 and TRBJ2-7; TRBD2 could be the D gene, as 6 bases match. The specimen was peripheral blood. The nucleotides are TGTGCCAGCAGCGCTCGGGGGTACGAGCAGTACTTC. Its translation is CASSARGYEQYF.